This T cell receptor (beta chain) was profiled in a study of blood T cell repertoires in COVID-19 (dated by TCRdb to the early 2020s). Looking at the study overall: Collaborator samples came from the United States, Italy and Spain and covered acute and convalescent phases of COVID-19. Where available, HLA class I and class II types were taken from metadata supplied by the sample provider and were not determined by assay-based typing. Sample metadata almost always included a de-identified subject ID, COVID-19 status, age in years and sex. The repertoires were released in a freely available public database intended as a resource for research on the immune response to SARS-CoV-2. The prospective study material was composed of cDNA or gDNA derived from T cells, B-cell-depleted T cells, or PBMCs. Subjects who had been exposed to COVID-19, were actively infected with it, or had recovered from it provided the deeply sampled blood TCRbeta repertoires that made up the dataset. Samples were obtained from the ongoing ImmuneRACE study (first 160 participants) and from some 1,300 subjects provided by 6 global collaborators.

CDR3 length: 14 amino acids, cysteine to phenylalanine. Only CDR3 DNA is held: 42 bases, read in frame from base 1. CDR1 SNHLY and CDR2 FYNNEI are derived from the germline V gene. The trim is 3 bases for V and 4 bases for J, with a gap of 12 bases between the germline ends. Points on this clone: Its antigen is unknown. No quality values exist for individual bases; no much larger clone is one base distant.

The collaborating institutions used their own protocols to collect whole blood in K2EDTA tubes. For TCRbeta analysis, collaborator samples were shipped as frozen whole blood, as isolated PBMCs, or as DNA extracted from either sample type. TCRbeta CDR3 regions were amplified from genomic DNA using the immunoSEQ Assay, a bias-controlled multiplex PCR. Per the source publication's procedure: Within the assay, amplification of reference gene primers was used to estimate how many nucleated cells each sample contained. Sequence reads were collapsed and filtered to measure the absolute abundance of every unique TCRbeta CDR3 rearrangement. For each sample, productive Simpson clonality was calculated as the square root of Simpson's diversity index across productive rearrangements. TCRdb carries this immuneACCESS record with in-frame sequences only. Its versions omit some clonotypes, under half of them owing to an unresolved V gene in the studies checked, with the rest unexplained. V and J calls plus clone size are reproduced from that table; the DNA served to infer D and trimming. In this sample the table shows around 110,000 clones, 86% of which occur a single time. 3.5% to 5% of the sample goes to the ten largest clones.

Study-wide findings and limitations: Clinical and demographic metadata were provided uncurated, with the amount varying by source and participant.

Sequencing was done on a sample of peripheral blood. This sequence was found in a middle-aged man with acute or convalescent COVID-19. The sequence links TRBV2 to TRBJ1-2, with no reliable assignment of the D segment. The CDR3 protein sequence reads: CASSDRGSSYGYTF. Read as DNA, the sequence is TGTGCCAGCAGTGACCGGGGAAGCAGCTATGGCTACACCTTC.